These T cell receptor beta chains were read from a single sample in a study of long-term antiretroviral therapy in people with HIV. Some clones are missing from TCRdb's copy, which holds only in-frame ones; the method was immunoSEQ multiplex PCR. This sample carries some 28,000 clones, 93% of them seen once, and the ten largest clones take about a tenth. Here the sequenced sample was unsorted PBMCs, taken 6.2 years after starting antiretroviral therapy. The receptor source for this set is a man in his forties or fifties with HIV. Both conserved end residues are part of each CDR3. A D gene is named only where the DNA matches it firmly. The size of a clone is reported for some rows only, either as once, few or many, or as a class for expanded clones.

clone_size,d_call,v_call,j_call,cdr3_aa,cdr3_nt
NA,TRBD1,TRBV19,TRBJ1-1,CASNRGMNTEAFF,TGTGCCAGTAACAGGGGCATGAACACTGAAGCTTTCTTT
NA,NA,TRBV10-2,TRBJ2-1,CASGLGGHEQFF,TGCGCCAGCGGCTTAGGGGGACATGAGCAGTTCTTC
NA,NA,TRBV5-1,TRBJ2-3,CASTNRYTDTQYF,TGCGCCAGCACCAACAGGTACACAGATACGCAGTATTTT
NA,NA,TRBV6-5,TRBJ1-4,CASSLGGREEKLFF,TGTGCCAGCAGTTTGGGGGGAAGGGAGGAAAAACTGTTTTTT
NA,NA,TRBV9,TRBJ2-7,CASSPRPQGTYEQYF,TGTGCCAGCAGCCCCCGTCCGCAGGGGACCTACGAGCAGTACTTC
once,NA,TRBV4-3,TRBJ1-4,CASSPFTETGGEKLFF,TGCGCCAGCAGCCCATTTACCGAGACAGGTGGTGAAAAACTGTTTTTT
NA,NA,TRBV6-6,TRBJ1-1,CASMGGTEAFF,TGTGCCAGCATGGGGGGCACTGAAGCTTTCTTT
NA,TRBD2,TRBV7-8,TRBJ2-5,CASSLDPFISGSGQETQYF,TGTGCCAGCAGCTTAGACCCCTTTATTAGCGGGAGCGGACAAGAGACCCAGTACTTC
NA,NA,TRBV28,TRBJ1-2,CASSTSHGARGGYTF,TGTGCCAGCAGCACCTCCCACGGGGCACGCGGTGGCTACACCTTC
NA,TRBD2,TRBV5-4,TRBJ2-7,CASSLATLAGPEQYF,TGTGCCAGCAGCTTGGCCACACTAGCGGGACCCGAGCAGTACTTC
NA,NA,TRBV28,TRBJ2-7,CASSLPSGSASYEQYF,TGTGCCAGCAGTTTACCCAGCGGTAGCGCGTCCTACGAGCAGTACTTC
NA,NA,TRBV6-1,TRBJ1-2,CASSEAGQGPYGYTF,TGTGCCAGCAGTGAAGCGGGGCAGGGGCCCTATGGCTACACCTTC
NA,TRBD1,TRBV6-5,TRBJ1-5,CASSPQGVSNQPQHF,TGTGCCAGCAGTCCCCAGGGGGTTAGCAATCAGCCCCAGCATTTT
NA,NA,TRBV30,TRBJ1-1,CAQLITVLNTEAFF,TGTGCCCAACTAATTACAGTCTTGAACACTGAAGCTTTCTTT
NA,NA,TRBV28,TRBJ1-2,CASSLMVGEVEGYTF,TGTGCCAGCAGTTTAATGGTCGGGGAGGTCGAGGGCTACACCTTC
NA,NA,TRBV7-9,TRBJ1-2,CASSARARRSNYGYTF,TGTGCCAGCAGCGCCAGGGCGCGCAGGTCTAACTATGGCTACACCTTC
NA,NA,TRBV9,TRBJ2-7,CASSVALATPDYEQYF,TGTGCCAGCAGCGTAGCACTAGCCACACCGGATTACGAGCAGTACTTC
NA,TRBD2,TRBV28,TRBJ2-1,CASISSGSANEQFF,TGTGCCAGCATCTCCAGCGGGAGTGCCAATGAGCAGTTCTTC
NA,NA,TRBV25-1,TRBJ2-7,CASSQRATYEQYF,TGTGCCAGCAGTCAGCGCGCTACCTACGAGCAGTACTTC
NA,TRBD2,TRBV5-4,TRBJ2-7,CASSPGNAGAEQYF,TGTGCCAGCAGCCCGGGTAATGCGGGAGCCGAGCAGTACTTC
NA,TRBD1,TRBV7-8,TRBJ1-1,CASRKGQVRTEAFF,TGTGCCAGCAGAAAAGGACAGGTGAGGACTGAAGCTTTCTTT
NA,NA,TRBV10-3,TRBJ1-1,CAISNKGNTEAFF,TGTGCCATCAGCAACAAGGGGAACACTGAAGCTTTCTTT
NA,TRBD2,TRBV5-1,TRBJ2-3,CASSLGSSGSYTQYF,TGCGCCAGCAGCTTGGGGTCCAGCGGGAGTTATACGCAGTATTTT
NA,NA,TRBV5-1,TRBJ1-1,CASGGGGNTEAFF,TGCGCCAGCGGGGGGGGAGGGAACACTGAAGCTTTCTTT
NA,TRBD2,TRBV28,TRBJ2-7,CASSLGLAGPVYEQYF,TGTGCCAGCAGTTTAGGGCTAGCGGGACCGGTCTACGAGCAGTACTTC
NA,NA,TRBV7-3,TRBJ2-7,CASSSGTWAYEQYF,TGTGCCAGCAGCTCAGGGACTTGGGCTTACGAGCAGTACTTC
NA,TRBD2,TRBV4-3,TRBJ2-3,CASSQVLAGGFADTQYF,TGCGCCAGCAGCCAAGTCCTAGCGGGAGGATTTGCAGATACGCAGTATTTT
NA,TRBD1,TRBV6-1,TRBJ1-2,CASSFRGSYGYTF,TGTGCCAGCAGCTTCAGGGGGAGCTATGGCTACACCTTC
NA,NA,TRBV5-4,TRBJ2-2,CASSFYPSLANTGELFF,TGTGCCAGCAGCTTTTACCCTTCTCTAGCAAACACCGGGGAGCTGTTTTTT
NA,NA,TRBV5-6,TRBJ1-5,CASSLGTGISSRDQPQHF,TGTGCCAGCAGCTTGGGCACCGGGATCTCCTCGCGGGATCAGCCCCAGCATTTT
NA,TRBD1,TRBV19,TRBJ1-5,CASSRTGGTNQPQHF,TGTGCCAGTAGTAGGACAGGGGGCACCAATCAGCCCCAGCATTTT
NA,NA,TRBV7-6,TRBJ2-5,CASSSDGETQYF,TGTGCCAGCAGTTCGGACGGGGAGACCCAGTACTTC
NA,TRBD2,TRBV4-2,TRBJ2-1,CASSDQTSGGYNEQFF,TGTGCCAGCAGCGATCAGACTAGCGGGGGTTACAATGAGCAGTTCTTC
NA,TRBD2,TRBV9,TRBJ2-3,CASSVGGGGVADTQYF,TGTGCCAGCAGCGTAGGGGGCGGGGGGGTCGCAGATACGCAGTATTTT
NA,NA,TRBV19,TRBJ1-1,CASSVGPNTEAFF,TGTGCCAGTAGTGTCGGGCCGAACACTGAAGCTTTCTTT
NA,TRBD2,TRBV11-2,TRBJ2-1,CASGISGGGNEQFF,TGTGCCAGCGGCATAAGCGGGGGGGGCAATGAGCAGTTCTTC
NA,NA,TRBV2,TRBJ2-5,CASSERATRGETQYF,TGTGCCAGCAGTGAAAGAGCGACTAGAGGCGAGACCCAGTACTTC
NA,NA,TRBV6-5,TRBJ1-5,CASSSGNNQPQHF,TGTGCCAGCAGTTCAGGGAACAATCAGCCCCAGCATTTT
NA,NA,TRBV7-2,TRBJ2-2,CASSLAVWEGVGELFF,TGTGCCAGCAGCTTAGCGGTCTGGGAGGGGGTCGGGGAGCTGTTTTTT
NA,TRBD1,TRBV27,TRBJ1-5,CASSRTGGPNSNQPQHF,TGTGCCAGCAGCCGGACAGGGGGCCCGAATAGCAATCAGCCCCAGCATTTT
few,NA,TRBV4-2,TRBJ2-3,CASSPSPSTTSITDTQYF,TGTGCCAGCAGCCCGAGCCCTTCGACTACCTCCATCACAGATACGCAGTATTTT
NA,NA,TRBV5-8,TRBJ2-3,CASSLASLPDTQYF,TGTGCCAGCAGCTTGGCCTCTCTGCCAGATACGCAGTATTTT
NA,NA,TRBV10-3,TRBJ2-1,CAISGPYNEQFF,TGTGCCATCAGCGGACCTTACAATGAGCAGTTCTTC
NA,NA,TRBV7-7,TRBJ2-7,CASSPLEAGTSEQYF,TGTGCTAGCAGCCCCCTGGAGGCAGGGACCTCCGAGCAGTACTTC
NA,TRBD1,TRBV4-1,TRBJ2-7,CASSQTHPGWDRTYEQYF,TGCGCCAGCAGCCAAACCCACCCAGGTTGGGACAGAACCTACGAGCAGTACTTC
few,NA,TRBV4-2,TRBJ2-2,CASSQDVQAQNTGELFF,TGTGCCAGCAGCCAAGATGTTCAGGCTCAGAACACCGGGGAGCTGTTTTTT
NA,NA,TRBV4-1,TRBJ1-5,CASSQNSNQPQHF,TGCGCCAGCAGCCAAAATAGCAATCAGCCCCAGCATTTT